These 8 T cell receptor beta chains originate from one sample sequenced in a study of T cells in Graves' hyperthyroidism and ophthalmopathy. Amplified regions were TCR beta CDR3 sequences from RNA transcripts. TCR CDR3 regions were first amplified by RT-PCR with HTBI primers. MiXCR was run by TCRdb on the multiplex PCR reads, yielding one entry per CDR3 protein. The profile shows approximately 640,000 distinct CDR3 sequences, just under 45% of them singletons. The source material was peripheral blood or thyroid tissue (not recorded which). Receptors were obtained from an adult man with Graves' disease, either hyperthyroidism or ophthalmopathy (not recorded which).

Notes on this clonotype: This sequence may be a read error, since a much larger clone differs from it by one base. J is TRBJ1-1 and V is TRBV15; no reliable D call. The CDR3 is 15 amino acids. Germline CDR1 reads LNHNV; CDR2 reads YYDKDF (reference sequence). Trimming removed 5 bases from V and 1 base from J, with 14 bases in between. CDR3 protein: CATSGGGRGNTEAFF. CDR3 in DNA: TGTGCCACCAGCGGTGGCGGACGGGGGAACACTGAAGCTTTCTTT.

As to this clonotype: The junction departs from the called germline gene at one end, perhaps through a read error. V and J are TRBV10-3 and TRBJ1-1; D not certain. From germline, CDR1 is ENHRY and CDR2 SYGVKD. The CDR3 consists of 13 residues. CDR3 loop: CASSGVETTEAFF. CDR3 sequence (DNA): TGTGCCAGCAGTGGTGTAGAGACCACTGAAGCTTTCTTT.

This clonotype was counted at least ten times. The chain recombines TRBV15 with TRBJ1-2; 11 bases line up with TRBD1. Germline-derived CDR1 and CDR2 are LNHNV and YYDKDF (reference sequence). The CDR3 length is 19 residues. The trim removed 1 base at V and 8 bases at J, leaving 18 bases unmatched. CDR3 coding DNA: TGTGCCACCAGCAGAGCCAGACCGGGACAGGGGGTAAGGGTCGGCGGCTACACCTTC. Translation gives CATSRARPGQGVRVGGYTF. Variable domain in full (rest from reference TRBV15 and TRBJ1-2): DAMVIQNPRYQVTQFGKPVTLSCSQTLNHNVMYWYQQKSSQAPKLLFHYYDKDFNNEADTPDNFQSRRPNTSFCFLDIRSPGLGDTAMYLCATSRARPGQGVRVGGYTFGSGTRLTVV.

The chain carries TRBV7-3 and TRBJ1-1, with a weak D call TRBD1 (6 bases). The CDR3 has 16 residues. The V end was cut by 4 bases, the J end by 8 bases, with 23 bases between. The germline V gene encodes CDR1 SGHTA and CDR2 FQGTGA. Here the CDR3 DNA reads TGTGCCAGCAGCTATTCGACAGGACCCCTTACACTGGAAGCTTTCTTT. It specifies CASSYSTGPLTLEAFF.

This clonotype was recorded a few times. The rearrangement links TRBV7-6 to TRBJ1-2; the D is unclear. CDR1 and CDR2 (germline): SGHVS, FNYEAQ. Trimming removed 3 bases at V and 8 bases at J, with 13 bases between. The CDR3 extends over 13 amino acids. In nucleotides, the CDR3 is TGTGCCAGCAGCTTGGAGGCTGATACAGGCTACACCTTC. It encodes CASSLEADTGYTF.

The J gene is TRBJ1-1, the V gene TRBV18; D is uncertain. This CDR3 is 14 amino acids long. Germline V gives CDR1 KGHSH, CDR2 LQKENI. The V and J ends lost 4 bases and 0 bases respectively, with 9 bases between them. The CDR3 sequence: CASSRKGMNTEAFF. The CDR3 DNA reads as TGTGCCAGCTCACGAAAAGGGATGAACACTGAAGCTTTCTTT.

The table lists this clonotype with a few counts. The chain carries TRBV6-5 and TRBJ1-2; 12 positions match TRBD1. Germline V gives CDR1 MNHEY, CDR2 SVGAGI. CDR3 size: 16 residues. The J segment lost 4 bases and the V segment lost 5 bases, leaving 8 bases of the junction unmatched. The CDR3 protein is CASSPIRDRGLYGYTF. As DNA, the CDR3 is TGTGCCAGCAGTCCAATCCGGGACAGGGGGCTCTATGGCTACACCTTC.

This clonotype was counted ten times or more. V and J are TRBV2 and TRBJ2-5; D unresolved. Germline V lookup: CDR1 SNHLY, CDR2 FYNNEI. The CDR3 has 13 amino acids. V was shortened by 5 bases and J by 1 base, with 8 bases between the two germline ends. Written as DNA, the CDR3 is TGTGCCAGCAGTAAGTTCGTCCAAGAGACCCAGTACTTC. Its protein is CASSKFVQETQYF.